This T cell receptor beta chain was found in a study of response to subunit inactivated influenza vaccine. Study outcomes and limitations: A suggestion made by the authors is that each seasonal influenza vaccination recruits few new T cells.

TCRdb ran MiXCR on the RT-PCR reads and lists one entry per CDR3 protein. The sample consists of roughly 700,000 distinct CDR3 sequences, approximately 14% of them appearing once. The J segment lost 1 base and the V segment lost 4 bases, leaving 2 bases of the junction unmatched. The V gene's germline CDR1 is LGHNA and CDR2 YNFKEQ. CDR3 length: 14 residues. In its sample, this clonotype was seen many times. Its antigen is currently unknown. J is TRBJ2-5 and V is TRBV4-2; TRBD1 matches at 8 bases. The sequence was collected from a man between 45 and 60 years old who received an inactivated influenza vaccine. This specimen was PBMCs from blood, taken 14 to 15 days before vaccination. For the CDR3, the DNA is TGTGCCAGCAGCCCCACAGGGGGCCAAGAGACCCAGTACTTC. It encodes CASSPTGGQETQYF.